This T cell receptor (beta chain) was recorded in a study of blood T cell repertoires in COVID-19. Across the study: T cells, B-cell-depleted T cells, or PBMCs provided the cDNA or gDNA that served as material.

Participants spanned ages 18 to 89 years and resided in 24 US areas. In the original analysis: Estimation of nucleated cell counts was performed using reference gene primer amplification. Profiled with immunoSEQ multiplex PCR; TCRdb holds only in-frame clones, not every one. The V and J calls and clone size were taken over from that table, and D and trimming were inferred from the DNA. The sample carries approximately 270,000 clones, under 90% recorded once. The CDR3 covers 16 residues. V gave up 5 bases and J gave up 4 bases; unmatched junction bases: 10. Germline CDR1 KGHSH, CDR2 LQKENI. V usage is TRBV18 and J usage is TRBJ2-1, with TRBD2 identical over 8 bases. The specimen sequenced was PBMCs or T cells enriched from blood (not recorded which). This clonotype was sampled from a middle-aged man who had recovered from COVID-19. CDR3 sequence reads: CASSAVKAGGYNEQFF. The CDR3 bases are TGTGCCAGCTCAGCCGTAAAGGCGGGGGGTTACAATGAGCAGTTCTTC. Based on the CDR3 plus reference TRBV18 and TRBJ2-1, the full variable domain is NAGVMQNPRHLVRRRGQEARLRCSPMKGHSHVYWYRQLPEEGLKFMVYLQKENIIDESGMPKERFSAEFPKEGPSILRIQQVVRGDSAAYFCASSAVKAGGYNEQFFGPGTRLTVL.